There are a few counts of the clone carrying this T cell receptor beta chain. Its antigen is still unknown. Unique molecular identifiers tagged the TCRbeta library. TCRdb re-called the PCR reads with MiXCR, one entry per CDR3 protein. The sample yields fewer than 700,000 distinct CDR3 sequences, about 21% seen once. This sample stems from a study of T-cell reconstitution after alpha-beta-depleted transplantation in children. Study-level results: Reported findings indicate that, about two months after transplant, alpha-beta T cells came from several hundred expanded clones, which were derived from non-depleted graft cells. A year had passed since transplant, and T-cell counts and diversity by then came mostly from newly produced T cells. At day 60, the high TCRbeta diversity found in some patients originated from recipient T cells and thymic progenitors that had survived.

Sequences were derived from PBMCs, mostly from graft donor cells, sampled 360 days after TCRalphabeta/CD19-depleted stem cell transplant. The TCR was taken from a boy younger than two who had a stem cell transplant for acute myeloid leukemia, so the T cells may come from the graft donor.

CDR3 sequence reads: CASSLTLGSETQYF. The CDR3 DNA follows: TGTGCCAGCAGCTTAACATTGGGGTCGGAGACCCAGTACTTC. J is TRBJ2-5 and V is TRBV5-6; unclear D gene. The V end lost 2 bases, the J end lost 5 bases, and 13 bases lay between the germline ends. Germline assignment: CDR1 SGHDT and CDR2 YYEEEE. The CDR3 is 14 residues long.